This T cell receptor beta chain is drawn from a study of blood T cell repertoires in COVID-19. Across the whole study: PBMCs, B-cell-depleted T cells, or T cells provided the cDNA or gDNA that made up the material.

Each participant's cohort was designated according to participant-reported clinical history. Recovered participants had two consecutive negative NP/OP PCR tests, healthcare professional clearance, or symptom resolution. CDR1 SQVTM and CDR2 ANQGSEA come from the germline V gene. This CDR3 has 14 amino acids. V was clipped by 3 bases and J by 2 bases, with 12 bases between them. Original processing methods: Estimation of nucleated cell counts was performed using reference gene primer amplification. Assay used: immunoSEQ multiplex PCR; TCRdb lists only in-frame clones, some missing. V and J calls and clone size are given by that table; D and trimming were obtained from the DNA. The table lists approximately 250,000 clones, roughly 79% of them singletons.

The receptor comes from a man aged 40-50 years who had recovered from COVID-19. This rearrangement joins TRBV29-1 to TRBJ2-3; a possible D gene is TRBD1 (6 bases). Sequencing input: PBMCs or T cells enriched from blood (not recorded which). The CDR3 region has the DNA TGCAGCGTTGATCCCCAGGGGAACACAGATACGCAGTATTTT. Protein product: CSVDPQGNTDTQYF.